These T cell receptor beta chains were read from a single sample in a study of blood T cell repertoires in COVID-19. Produced via immunoSEQ multiplex PCR; TCRdb's table is partial and in-frame only. In the table there are 120,000 to 150,000 clones, over 75% of which are singletons. The material sequenced was peripheral blood. These receptors were taken from a man in his 60s with active or convalescent COVID-19. CDR3s include the opening cysteine and the closing phenylalanine or tryptophan. D genes are given only for firm matches. Size values are once, few and many counts, or a class for expanded clones, and some rows have none.

d_gene: .; j_gene: TRBJ2-7; abundance: .; v_gene: TRBV6-6; CDR3nt: TGTGCCAGCAGTTACTCGACCGGGGAGCAGTACTTC; CDR3aa: CASSYSTGEQYF
d_gene: TRBD1; j_gene: TRBJ2-1; abundance: .; v_gene: TRBV6-4; CDR3nt: TGTGCCAGCAGTGTCCGACAGGGGGCCTTCTACAATGAGCAGTTCTTC; CDR3aa: CASSVRQGAFYNEQFF
d_gene: TRBD1; j_gene: TRBJ2-7; abundance: few; v_gene: TRBV29-1; CDR3nt: TGCAGCGTTGAAGTACAGGGGGTCTCCTACGAGCAGTACTTC; CDR3aa: CSVEVQGVSYEQYF
d_gene: TRBD1; j_gene: TRBJ1-2; abundance: .; v_gene: TRBV6-2/TRBV6-3; CDR3nt: TGTGCCAGCAGTTTCGGGCAGGGGGACTATGGCTACACCTTC; CDR3aa: CASSFGQGDYGYTF
d_gene: TRBD1; j_gene: TRBJ2-7; abundance: .; v_gene: TRBV6-5; CDR3nt: TGTGCCATTGGGGACAGGGGTGACTACGAGCAGTACTTC; CDR3aa: CAIGDRGDYEQYF
d_gene: .; j_gene: TRBJ2-7; abundance: .; v_gene: TRBV28; CDR3nt: TGTGCCAGCAGTTTGGGGCCCCCCAGCCGGCAGTACTTC; CDR3aa: CASSLGPPSRQYF
d_gene: .; j_gene: TRBJ2-1; abundance: once; v_gene: TRBV18; CDR3nt: TGTGCCAGCTCACCAGAGATTCTAAACAATGAGCAGTTCTTC; CDR3aa: CASSPEILNNEQFF
d_gene: .; j_gene: TRBJ2-3; abundance: .; v_gene: TRBV19; CDR3nt: TGTGCCAGTAGTGCGGGACAGTCTAGCACAGATACGCAGTATTTT; CDR3aa: CASSAGQSSTDTQYF
d_gene: .; j_gene: TRBJ2-7; abundance: .; v_gene: TRBV7-9; CDR3nt: TGTGCCAGCAGCTTAGGGACTGAGCAGTACTTC; CDR3aa: CASSLGTEQYF
d_gene: TRBD2; j_gene: TRBJ2-5; abundance: .; v_gene: TRBV5-4; CDR3nt: TGTGCCAGCAGCGCCCTAGCGGGAGGGGAGACCCAGTACTTC; CDR3aa: CASSALAGGETQYF
d_gene: TRBD1; j_gene: TRBJ2-5; abundance: .; v_gene: TRBV7-2; CDR3nt: TGTGCCAGCAGCTTAGGACAGGGGAGCGAGACCCAGTACTTC; CDR3aa: CASSLGQGSETQYF
d_gene: .; j_gene: TRBJ1-1; abundance: .; v_gene: TRBV5-1; CDR3nt: TGCGCCAGCAGCTTGACAAAGAACACTGAAGCTTTCTTT; CDR3aa: CASSLTKNTEAFF
d_gene: TRBD2; j_gene: TRBJ2-7; abundance: .; v_gene: TRBV6-2/TRBV6-3; CDR3nt: TGTGCCAGCAGTTACAGAGCTAGCGGTGGCATTCGATACGAGCAGTACTTC; CDR3aa: CASSYRASGGIRYEQYF
d_gene: TRBD2; j_gene: TRBJ2-6; abundance: .; v_gene: TRBV28; CDR3nt: TGTGCCAGCAGTCTTCTAGCGGGATCCGTCTCTGGGGCCAACGTCCTGACTTTC; CDR3aa: CASSLLAGSVSGANVLTF
d_gene: TRBD1; j_gene: TRBJ2-2; abundance: .; v_gene: TRBV9; CDR3nt: TGTGCCAGCAGCATGGACAGGGGAGGAACCGGGGAGCTGTTTTTT; CDR3aa: CASSMDRGGTGELFF
d_gene: TRBD1; j_gene: TRBJ1-4; abundance: once; v_gene: TRBV5-1; CDR3nt: TGCGCCAGCAGCTTGACAGGGGGCGAGGGAAAACTGTTTTTT; CDR3aa: CASSLTGGEGKLFF
d_gene: TRBD2; j_gene: TRBJ2-2; abundance: .; v_gene: TRBV19; CDR3nt: TGTGCCAGTAGTGAGGGGAGGGCCGACACCGGGGAGCTGTTTTTT; CDR3aa: CASSEGRADTGELFF
d_gene: .; j_gene: TRBJ2-7; abundance: .; v_gene: TRBV28; CDR3nt: TGTGCCAGCAGTAACGATCAGGCAACCTACGAGCAGTACTTC; CDR3aa: CASSNDQATYEQYF
d_gene: .; j_gene: TRBJ2-4; abundance: .; v_gene: TRBV7-2; CDR3nt: TGTGCCAGCAGCTTAAACAGGGGACTTGACATTCAGTACTTC; CDR3aa: CASSLNRGLDIQYF
d_gene: .; j_gene: TRBJ2-5; abundance: .; v_gene: TRBV30; CDR3nt: TGTGCCTGGAGTGTGGGCCGCGAGACCCAGTACTTC; CDR3aa: CAWSVGRETQYF
d_gene: TRBD2; j_gene: TRBJ2-1; abundance: .; v_gene: TRBV18; CDR3nt: TGTGCCAGCTCACCATCGGGACTAGCGGGATCAACCTACAATGAGCAGTTCTTC; CDR3aa: CASSPSGLAGSTYNEQFF
d_gene: TRBD1; j_gene: TRBJ2-5; abundance: .; v_gene: TRBV9; CDR3nt: TGTGCCAGCAGCGTAGCCCCCGGACAGGGGGAAGAGACCCAGTACTTC; CDR3aa: CASSVAPGQGEETQYF
d_gene: TRBD1; j_gene: TRBJ2-2; abundance: .; v_gene: TRBV5-5; CDR3nt: TGTGCCAGCAGCCTCCATCCGGGACAGGGAACCGGGGAGCTGTTTTTT; CDR3aa: CASSLHPGQGTGELFF
d_gene: TRBD2; j_gene: TRBJ2-1; abundance: .; v_gene: TRBV9; CDR3nt: TGTGCCAGCAGCGTAGCGACTAGCGGGAGATCCTACAATGAGCAGTTCTTC; CDR3aa: CASSVATSGRSYNEQFF
d_gene: .; j_gene: TRBJ1-5; abundance: once; v_gene: TRBV7-9; CDR3nt: TGTGCCAGCAGTTTAGGTGATGGCGGGAATCAGCCCCAGCATTTT; CDR3aa: CASSLGDGGNQPQHF
d_gene: .; j_gene: TRBJ2-2; abundance: few; v_gene: TRBV7-9; CDR3nt: TGTGCCAGCTCCGGCGGGGAGCTGTTTTTT; CDR3aa: CASSGGELFF
d_gene: .; j_gene: TRBJ1-1; abundance: .; v_gene: TRBV27; CDR3nt: TGTGCCAGCAGTTTATCTCAGACAGGAACGAACACTGAAGCTTTCTTT; CDR3aa: CASSLSQTGTNTEAFF
d_gene: TRBD1; j_gene: TRBJ2-3; abundance: .; v_gene: TRBV29-1; CDR3nt: TGCAGCGTTGTAATGACAGGGGATCTCACAGATACGCAGTATTTT; CDR3aa: CSVVMTGDLTDTQYF
d_gene: TRBD1; j_gene: TRBJ2-2; abundance: .; v_gene: TRBV24-1; CDR3nt: TGTGCCACCAGTGTTACGGGACAGTCGAACACCGGGGAGCTGTTTTTT; CDR3aa: CATSVTGQSNTGELFF
d_gene: TRBD2; j_gene: TRBJ2-7; abundance: .; v_gene: TRBV7-9; CDR3nt: TGTGCCAGCAGCTCCAATAGCGGGAGGGCCGTCTACGAGCAGTACTTC; CDR3aa: CASSSNSGRAVYEQYF
d_gene: .; j_gene: TRBJ2-7; abundance: once; v_gene: TRBV3-1/TRBV3-2; CDR3nt: TGTGCCAGCAGCCAAGTGTCCTCAGGGGGGCTGCGGGACTACGAGCAGTACTTC; CDR3aa: CASSQVSSGGLRDYEQYF
d_gene: TRBD2; j_gene: TRBJ2-5; abundance: .; v_gene: TRBV4-3; CDR3nt: TGCGCCAGCAGCCAACAACTAGCGGGAGGCCAAGAGACCCAGTACTTC; CDR3aa: CASSQQLAGGQETQYF
d_gene: .; j_gene: TRBJ2-1; abundance: .; v_gene: TRBV7-8; CDR3nt: TGTGCCAGCAGCTTAAGCCCGCCCGGCGGGAAGCAGCCAAGGGGCTATGAGCAGTTCTTC; CDR3aa: CASSLSPPGGKQPRGYEQFF
d_gene: .; j_gene: TRBJ2-4; abundance: .; v_gene: TRBV7-3; CDR3nt: TGTGCCAGCAGCTCACAGGGTCCCAAAAACATTCAGTACTTC; CDR3aa: CASSSQGPKNIQYF
d_gene: TRBD2; j_gene: TRBJ2-1; abundance: .; v_gene: TRBV5-5; CDR3nt: TGTGCCAGCAGTTCCGGGACAGGGACTAGCGGGTACAATGAGCAGTTCTTC; CDR3aa: CASSSGTGTSGYNEQFF
d_gene: .; j_gene: TRBJ1-5; abundance: .; v_gene: TRBV6-5; CDR3nt: TGTGCCAGCAGTTACTCGATGAGTAGCAATCAGCCCCAGCATTTT; CDR3aa: CASSYSMSSNQPQHF
d_gene: .; j_gene: TRBJ2-5; abundance: .; v_gene: TRBV5-6; CDR3nt: TGTGCCAGCAGCTTGGCGGATGGCGGAAACTGGAGGACCCAGTACTTC; CDR3aa: CASSLADGGNWRTQYF
d_gene: .; j_gene: TRBJ1-2; abundance: .; v_gene: TRBV28; CDR3nt: TGTGCCAGCAGTTCCCCGGGGGAGTTGAGCTATGGCTACACCTTC; CDR3aa: CASSSPGELSYGYTF
d_gene: TRBD1; j_gene: TRBJ1-3; abundance: .; v_gene: TRBV19; CDR3nt: TGTGCCAGTCGGTCACAGGGGGAAAGTTCTGGAAACACCATATATTTT; CDR3aa: CASRSQGESSGNTIYF
d_gene: TRBD2; j_gene: TRBJ2-2; abundance: .; v_gene: TRBV7-3; CDR3nt: TGTGCCAGCAGCCCCTTAGCGGGAGGCCTCAACACCGGGGAGCTGTTTTTT; CDR3aa: CASSPLAGGLNTGELFF
d_gene: .; j_gene: TRBJ1-5; abundance: .; v_gene: TRBV5-1; CDR3nt: TGCGCCAGCAGCTACAGTAGCAATCAGCCCCAGCATTTT; CDR3aa: CASSYSSNQPQHF
d_gene: TRBD1; j_gene: TRBJ1-1; abundance: .; v_gene: TRBV6-2/TRBV6-3; CDR3nt: TGTGCCAGCAGTCCCACAGGGGGCCTGCGGGCTTTCTTT; CDR3aa: CASSPTGGLRAFF
d_gene: .; j_gene: TRBJ2-3; abundance: .; v_gene: TRBV18; CDR3nt: TGTGCCAGCTCACCTTTCTCAGGGGGCACAGATACGCAGTATTTT; CDR3aa: CASSPFSGGTDTQYF
d_gene: .; j_gene: TRBJ1-6; abundance: once; v_gene: TRBV18; CDR3nt: TGTGCCAGCTCCGAACGCAGGGATTCACCCCTCCACTTT; CDR3aa: CASSERRDSPLHF
d_gene: .; j_gene: TRBJ2-7; abundance: .; v_gene: TRBV2; CDR3nt: TGTGCCAGCAGTGAGGGTACGGGGATTAGGGCCTACGAGCAGTACTTC; CDR3aa: CASSEGTGIRAYEQYF
d_gene: .; j_gene: TRBJ1-2; abundance: once; v_gene: TRBV5-1; CDR3nt: TGCGCCAGCAGCCCGCCGGGGGGCTTAAACTATGGCTACACCTTC; CDR3aa: CASSPPGGLNYGYTF
d_gene: TRBD1; j_gene: TRBJ2-5; abundance: .; v_gene: TRBV4-1; CDR3nt: TGCGCCAGCAGCCAATTCCCCGGGACAGGTCAAGAGACCCAGTACTTC; CDR3aa: CASSQFPGTGQETQYF
d_gene: TRBD1; j_gene: TRBJ1-6; abundance: few; v_gene: TRBV9; CDR3nt: TGTGCCAGCAGCGCCCAGGGACAGCCATATTCACCCCTCCACTTT; CDR3aa: CASSAQGQPYSPLHF
d_gene: TRBD2; j_gene: TRBJ2-1; abundance: .; v_gene: TRBV7-2; CDR3nt: TGTGCCAGCAGCACCGGACTAGCCTTTGAGCAGTTCTTC; CDR3aa: CASSTGLAFEQFF
d_gene: TRBD2; j_gene: TRBJ2-7; abundance: .; v_gene: TRBV27; CDR3nt: TGTGCCAGCAGTTTACAGCGGGGCCAGGGCGAGCAGTACTTC; CDR3aa: CASSLQRGQGEQYF